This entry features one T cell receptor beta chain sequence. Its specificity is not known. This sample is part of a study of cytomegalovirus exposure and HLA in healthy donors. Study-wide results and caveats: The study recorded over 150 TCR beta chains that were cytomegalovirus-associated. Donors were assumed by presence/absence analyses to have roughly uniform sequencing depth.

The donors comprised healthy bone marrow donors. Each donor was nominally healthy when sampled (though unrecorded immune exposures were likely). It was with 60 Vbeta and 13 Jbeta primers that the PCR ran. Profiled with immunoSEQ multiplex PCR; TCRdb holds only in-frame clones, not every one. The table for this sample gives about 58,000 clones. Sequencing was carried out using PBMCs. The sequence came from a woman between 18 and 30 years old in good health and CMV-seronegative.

The CDR3 nucleotides read TGTGCCAGCAGCTTAGTCTCACGGGCCCAGTACTTC. Translated, it gives CASSLVSRAQYF. The chain is built from TRBV7-2 and TRBJ2-5; D not certain. This CDR3 is built from 12 residues. The germline CDR1 and CDR2 sequences are SGHTA and FQGNSA. V lost 1 base to trimming and J lost 9 bases, with 9 bases between them.